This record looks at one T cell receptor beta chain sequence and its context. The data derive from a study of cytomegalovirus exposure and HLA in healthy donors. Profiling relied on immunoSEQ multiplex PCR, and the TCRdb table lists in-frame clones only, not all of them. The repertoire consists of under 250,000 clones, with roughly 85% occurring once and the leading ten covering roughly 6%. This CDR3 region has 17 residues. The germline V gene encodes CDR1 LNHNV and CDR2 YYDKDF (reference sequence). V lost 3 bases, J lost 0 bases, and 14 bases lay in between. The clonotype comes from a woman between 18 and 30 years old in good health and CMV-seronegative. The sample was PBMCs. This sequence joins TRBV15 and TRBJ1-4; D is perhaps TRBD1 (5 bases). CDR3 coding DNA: TGTGCCACCAGCAGCAGTCCGCGACAGACAACTAATGAAAAACTGTTTTTT. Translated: CATSSSPRQTTNEKLFF.